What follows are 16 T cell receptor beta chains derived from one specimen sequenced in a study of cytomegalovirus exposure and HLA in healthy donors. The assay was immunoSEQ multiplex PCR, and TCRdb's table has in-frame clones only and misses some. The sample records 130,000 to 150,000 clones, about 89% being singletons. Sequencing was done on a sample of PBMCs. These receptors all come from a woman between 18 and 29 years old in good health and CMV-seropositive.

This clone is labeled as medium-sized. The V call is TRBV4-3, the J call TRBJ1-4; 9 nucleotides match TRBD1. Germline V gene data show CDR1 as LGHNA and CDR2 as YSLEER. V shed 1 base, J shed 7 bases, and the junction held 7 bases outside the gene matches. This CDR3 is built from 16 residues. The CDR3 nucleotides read TGCGCCAGCAGCCAAGTTCCCCCGGGACAGGGTGAAAAACTGTTTTTT. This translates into CASSQVPPGQGEKLFF.

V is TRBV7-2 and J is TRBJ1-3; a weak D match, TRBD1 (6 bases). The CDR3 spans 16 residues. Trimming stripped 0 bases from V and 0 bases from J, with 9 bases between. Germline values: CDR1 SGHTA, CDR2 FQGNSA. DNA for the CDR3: TGTGCCAGCAGCTTAGCAGGGGGTAACTCTGGAAACACCATATATTTT. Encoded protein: CASSLAGGNSGNTIYF.

The CDR3 sequence: CASSQAPRGSLESGYTF. The CDR3 region has the DNA TGCGCCAGCAGCCAAGCCCCCAGGGGTTCCCTTGAAAGCGGCTACACCTTC. V is TRBV4-1 and J is TRBJ1-2; D possibly corresponds to TRBD1 (6 bases). CDR3 length equals 17 residues. Trimming left V 1 base short and J 8 bases short, with 23 bases between. CDR1 MGHRA and CDR2 YSYEKL come from the germline V gene.

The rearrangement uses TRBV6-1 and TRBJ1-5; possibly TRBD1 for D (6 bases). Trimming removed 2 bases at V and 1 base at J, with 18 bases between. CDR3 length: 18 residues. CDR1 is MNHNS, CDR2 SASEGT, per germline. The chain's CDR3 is CASSESGGADWSNQPQHF. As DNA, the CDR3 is TGTGCCAGCAGTGAATCGGGGGGCGCGGACTGGAGCAATCAGCCCCAGCATTTT.

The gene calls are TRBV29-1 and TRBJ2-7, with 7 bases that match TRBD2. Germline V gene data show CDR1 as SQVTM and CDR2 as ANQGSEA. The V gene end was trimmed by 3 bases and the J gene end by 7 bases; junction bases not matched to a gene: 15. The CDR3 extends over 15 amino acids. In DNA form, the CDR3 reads TGCAGCGTTGATATCTGGGGATCTCCCGGGGGGGAGCAGTACTTC. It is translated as CSVDIWGSPGGEQYF.

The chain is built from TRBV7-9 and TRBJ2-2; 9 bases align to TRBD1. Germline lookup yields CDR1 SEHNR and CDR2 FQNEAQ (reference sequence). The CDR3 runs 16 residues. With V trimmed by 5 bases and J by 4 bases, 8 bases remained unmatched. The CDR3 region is CASSTPGQGLTGELFF. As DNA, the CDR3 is TGTGCCAGCAGCACGCCGGGACAGGGCCTCACCGGGGAGCTGTTTTTT.

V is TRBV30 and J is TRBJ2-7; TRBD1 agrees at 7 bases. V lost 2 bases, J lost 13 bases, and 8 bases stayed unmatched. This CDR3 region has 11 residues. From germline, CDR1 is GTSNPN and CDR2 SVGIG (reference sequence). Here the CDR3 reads CAWSNTGTVYF. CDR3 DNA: TGTGCCTGGAGTAATACCGGGACAGTCTACTTC.

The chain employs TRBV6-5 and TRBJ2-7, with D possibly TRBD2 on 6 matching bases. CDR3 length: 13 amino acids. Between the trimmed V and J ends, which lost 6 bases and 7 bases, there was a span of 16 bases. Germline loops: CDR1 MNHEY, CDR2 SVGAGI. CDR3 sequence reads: CASRGVRSGEQYF. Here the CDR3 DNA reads TGTGCCAGCAGAGGGGTGAGGAGCGGGGAGCAGTACTTC.

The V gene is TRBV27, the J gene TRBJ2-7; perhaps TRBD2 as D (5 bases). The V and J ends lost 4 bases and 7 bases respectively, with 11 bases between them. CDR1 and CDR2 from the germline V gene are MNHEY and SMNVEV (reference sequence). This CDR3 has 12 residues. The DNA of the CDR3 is TGTGCCAGCAGTTACGGACCGGGGGAGCAGTACTTC. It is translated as CASSYGPGEQYF.

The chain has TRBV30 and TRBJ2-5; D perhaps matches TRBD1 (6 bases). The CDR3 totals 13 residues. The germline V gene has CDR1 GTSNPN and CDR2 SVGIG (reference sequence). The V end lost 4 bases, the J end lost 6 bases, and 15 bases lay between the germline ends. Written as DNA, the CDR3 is TGTGCCTGGACCCCCACAGGGATCAAGACCCAGTACTTC. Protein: CAWTPTGIKTQYF.

CDR3 in amino acids: CASKAGVGVGLDEQFF. In DNA, the CDR3 is TGTGCCAGTAAGGCGGGAGTGGGAGTTGGTCTCGATGAGCAGTTCTTC. The chain recombines TRBV19 with TRBJ2-1, with 7 positions matching TRBD2. CDR3 length equals 16 residues. Per the germline V gene, CDR1 is LNHDA and CDR2 is SQIVND (reference sequence). The trim removed 7 bases at V and 8 bases at J, leaving 17 bases unmatched.

In DNA form, the CDR3 reads TGTGCCAGCAGTGAATTACTAGTTTACGAGCAGTACTTC. It is translated as CASSELLVYEQYF. J is TRBJ2-7 and V is TRBV25-1; a possible D gene is TRBD2 (5 bases). The CDR3 length is 13 residues. Trimming removed 1 base at V and 4 bases at J, with 8 bases between. Germline V gene sequence: CDR1 MGHDK, CDR2 SYGVNS.

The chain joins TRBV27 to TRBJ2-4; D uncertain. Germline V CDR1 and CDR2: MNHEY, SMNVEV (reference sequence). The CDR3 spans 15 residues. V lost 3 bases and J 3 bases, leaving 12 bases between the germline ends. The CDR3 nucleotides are TGTGCCAGCAGTTTTTCTCCGGGTCACAAAAACATTCAGTACTTC. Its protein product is CASSFSPGHKNIQYF.

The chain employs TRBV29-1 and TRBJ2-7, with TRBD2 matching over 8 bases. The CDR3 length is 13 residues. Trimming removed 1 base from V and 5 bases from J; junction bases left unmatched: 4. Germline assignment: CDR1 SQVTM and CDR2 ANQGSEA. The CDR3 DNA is TGCAGCGTTGAAGTAGCGGGATATAACGAGCAGTACTTC. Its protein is CSVEVAGYNEQYF.

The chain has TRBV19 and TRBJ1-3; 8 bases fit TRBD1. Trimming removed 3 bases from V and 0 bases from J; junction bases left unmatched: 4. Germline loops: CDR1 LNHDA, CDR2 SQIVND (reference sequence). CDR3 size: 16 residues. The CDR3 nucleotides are TGTGCCAGTAGTATGACAGGGGCCCTCTCTGGAAACACCATATATTTT. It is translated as CASSMTGALSGNTIYF.

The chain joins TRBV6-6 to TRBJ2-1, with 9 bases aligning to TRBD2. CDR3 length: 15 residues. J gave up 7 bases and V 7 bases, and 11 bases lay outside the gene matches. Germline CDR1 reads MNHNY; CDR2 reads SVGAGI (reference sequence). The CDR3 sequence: CASIEFAGGHNEQFF. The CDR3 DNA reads TGTGCCAGCATAGAGTTTGCGGGAGGGCATAATGAGCAGTTCTTC.